Listed here are 21 T cell receptor beta chains from one sample, sequenced in a study of T cell changes during pregnancy in multiple sclerosis. Profiled with immunoSEQ multiplex PCR; TCRdb holds only in-frame clones, not every one. The data contain 58,000 or so clones, about nine tenths of them singletons. This material consisted of peripheral blood, taken in the first trimester of pregnancy. The receptors were sampled from a female donor in good health, enrolled as a control in a pregnancy study.

The sample holds one count of this clone. The CDR3 region is CASSYLGAGVYEQYF. The CDR3 coding sequence is TGTGCCAGCAGTTATTTAGGGGCAGGGGTCTACGAGCAGTACTTC. The chain employs TRBV2 and TRBJ2-7; D is possibly TRBD1 (6 bases). Germline CDR1 SNHLY, CDR2 FYNNEI. The CDR3 length is 15 residues. The V and J ends lost 5 bases and 3 bases respectively, with 17 bases between them.

The chain is built from TRBV7-2 and TRBJ1-1, with D perhaps matching TRBD1 (6 bases). The germline V gene has CDR1 SGHTA and CDR2 FQGNSA. V was pared by 1 base and J by 11 bases, with 14 bases between. The CDR3 loop spans 13 amino acids. The DNA of the CDR3 is TGTGCCAGCAGCTTAGACCGCAGGGGTGGTGCTTTCTTT. Residues: CASSLDRRGGAFF.

This sequence joins TRBV29-1 and TRBJ1-1; 10 nucleotides match TRBD1. Losses at the gene ends were 5 bases for V and 3 bases for J; bases not matched to a gene: 6. The CDR3 is made up of 14 amino acids. Germline V lookup: CDR1 SQVTM, CDR2 ANQGSEA. The CDR3 DNA sequence: TGCAGCGTTTATGACAGGGGGCCCTACACTGAAGCTTTCTTT. Translated, it gives CSVYDRGPYTEAFF.

V and J are TRBV27 and TRBJ1-5, with 7 nucleotides matching TRBD1. The germline V gene encodes CDR1 MNHEY and CDR2 SMNVEV (reference sequence). The CDR3 contains 18 residues. The trim removed 5 bases at V and 3 bases at J, leaving 16 bases unmatched. The CDR3 here is CASSPEYDPGQHNQPQHF. As DNA, the CDR3 is TGTGCCAGCAGTCCCGAATATGACCCGGGACAGCACAATCAGCCCCAGCATTTT.

The rearrangement joins TRBV4-2 to TRBJ2-6; 8 positions match TRBD1. Germline V lookup: CDR1 LGHNA, CDR2 YNFKEQ. The junction had 3 bases not matched to a gene; V was cut back by 3 bases and J by 2 bases. This CDR3 has 16 residues. The CDR3 coding sequence is TGTGCCAGCAGCCAGGTGACAGGGGCTGGGGCCAACGTCCTGACTTTC. This sequence encodes CASSQVTGAGANVLTF.

This rearrangement joins TRBV28 to TRBJ2-7, with 9 positions matching TRBD2. CDR1 MDHEN and CDR2 SYDVKM come from the germline V gene. CDR3 length: 14 amino acids. V was pared by 7 bases and J by 4 bases, with 8 bases of the junction left unmatched. The CDR3 DNA reads as TGTGCCAGCACTGGAAGTCTAGCGGGATACGAGCAGTACTTC. Protein: CASTGSLAGYEQYF.

This chain connects TRBV6-5 to TRBJ1-5; 9 nucleotides match TRBD1. This CDR3 has 15 amino acids. The germline V gene has CDR1 MNHEY and CDR2 SVGAGI. Trimming at V came to 5 bases and at J to 4 bases, leaving 6 bases not matched to a gene. In DNA, the CDR3 is TGTGCCAGCAGTCCACAGGGGGCAGGTAATCAGCCCCAGCATTTT. It yields the protein CASSPQGAGNQPQHF.

This clone is a singleton in its sample. The chain couples TRBV6-1 to TRBJ2-7; tentative D call: TRBD1 (6 bases). The germline V gene has CDR1 MNHNS and CDR2 SASEGT. Trimming stripped 2 bases from V and 6 bases from J, with 17 bases between. This CDR3 region has 15 residues. The CDR3 DNA sequence: TGTGCCAGCAGTGAATGGAAGGGACAAGGACTCGAGCAGTACTTC. Its protein product is CASSEWKGQGLEQYF.

CDR3 sequence reads: CSGTSGDTYEQYF. The DNA for the CDR3 is TGCAGCGGTACTAGCGGGGACACCTACGAGCAGTACTTC. The genes are TRBV29-1 and TRBJ2-7; the match to TRBD2 covers 10 bases. Germline CDR1 and CDR2: SQVTM and ANQGSEA. The length of the CDR3 is 13 residues. V shed 7 bases and J 2 bases; nucleotides not matched to a gene: 5.

CDR3: CASSYGAEDTQYF. CDR3 nucleotides: TGTGCCAGCAGCTATGGGGCGGAAGATACGCAGTATTTT. The chain couples TRBV6-4 to TRBJ2-3, with D possibly matching TRBD1 (5 bases). The CDR3 sequence is 13 residues long. Germline values: CDR1 MRHNA, CDR2 SNTAGT. V gave up 6 bases and J gave up 5 bases, with 12 bases separating them.

Note on this clone: The sample has other DNA sequences that encode this CDR3 too. The chain has TRBV19 and TRBJ2-5; tentative D call: TRBD1 (5 bases). The germline V gene has CDR1 LNHDA and CDR2 SQIVND (reference sequence). CDR3 length equals 12 residues. V was pared by 1 base and J by 5 bases, with 5 bases between. The CDR3 is CASSIGGETQYF. Here the CDR3 DNA reads TGTGCCAGTAGTATAGGGGGCGAGACCCAGTACTTC.

The chain joins TRBV28 to TRBJ2-5; TRBD2 matches at 7 bases. The J call may be faulty, since TRBJ2-7 better matches the DNA end. The CDR3 has 13 amino acids. Looked up from germline, CDR1 is MDHEN and CDR2 is SYDVKM. The CDR3: CASSGHTAYEQYF. The CDR3 DNA reads TGTGCCAGTAGCGGGCATACTGCCTACGAGCAGTACTTC.

The CDR3 here is CASTAGNTQYF. The CDR3 DNA reads TGTGCCAGCACCGCCGGGAATACGCAGTATTTT. The chain links TRBV27 to TRBJ2-3; D is perhaps TRBD2 (5 bases). V was clipped by 7 bases and J by 7 bases, with 9 bases between them. Germline V gene data show CDR1 as MNHEY and CDR2 as SMNVEV (reference sequence). The CDR3 contains 11 residues.

This clone was detected only once. The rearrangement uses TRBV28 and TRBJ2-2; TRBD1 matches at 8 bases. CDR1 is MDHEN, CDR2 SYDVKM, per germline. There are 16 residues in the CDR3. The junction had 7 bases not matched to a gene; V was cut back by 7 bases and J by 0 bases. CDR3: CASNGQGAANTGELFF. The CDR3 DNA reads TGTGCCAGCAACGGGCAGGGGGCCGCGAACACCGGGGAGCTGTTTTTT.

This clone was counted a single time. This chain uses TRBV11-2 with TRBJ2-7; no reliable D call. CDR3 size: 14 residues. Germline assignment: CDR1 SGHAT and CDR2 FQNNGV. With 4 bases removed from V and 0 bases from J, the gap between germline ends came to 10 bases. This CDR3 is CASSSLRSSYEQYF. Here the CDR3 DNA reads TGTGCCAGCAGCTCCCTCCGGAGCTCCTACGAGCAGTACTTC.

The V and J genes are TRBV10-1 and TRBJ2-7; possibly TRBD1 for D (5 bases). Germline loops: CDR1 WNHNN, CDR2 SYGVQD (reference sequence). The V end lost 2 bases, the J end lost 4 bases, and 15 bases lay between the germline ends. The CDR3 is 15 amino acids. CDR3: CASSEGAGKDYEQYF. DNA of the CDR3: TGCGCCAGCAGTGAGGGAGCAGGGAAAGATTACGAGCAGTACTTC.

This rearrangement joins TRBV9 to TRBJ2-3; D gene ambiguous. This CDR3 has 14 residues. V was cut by 2 bases and J by 0 bases, with 7 bases left in between. Germline lookup yields CDR1 SGDLS and CDR2 YYNGEE. In nucleotides, the CDR3 is TGTGCCAGCAGCGTTGTTCAAAGCACAGATACGCAGTATTTT. It is translated as CASSVVQSTDTQYF. Full variable domain (rest looked up from reference TRBV9 and TRBJ2-3): DSGVTQTPKHLITATGQRVTLRCSPRSGDLSVYWYQQSLDQGLQFLIQYYNGEERAKGNILERFSAQQFPDLHSELNLSSLELGDSALYFCASSVVQSTDTQYFGPGTRLTVL.

Here the CDR3 reads CASSYDVGDSLFF. CDR3 bases: TGTGCCAGCAGTTATGATGTGGGGGACTCACTGTTTTTT. The chain is built from TRBV6-5 and TRBJ1-4, with D possibly matching TRBD1 (5 bases). V was clipped by 3 bases and J by 13 bases, with 15 bases between them. The CDR3 has 13 residues. Looked up from germline, CDR1 is MNHEY and CDR2 is SVGAGI.

The genes are TRBV27 and TRBJ1-1, with a weak D call TRBD1 (5 bases). The V gene lost 4 bases and the J gene lost 0 bases, with 12 bases spanning the gap. The CDR3 is 15 amino acids. CDR1 MNHEY and CDR2 SMNVEV come from the germline V gene (reference sequence). This CDR3 reads CASSSRQNLNTEAFF. In DNA form, the CDR3 reads TGTGCCAGCAGTTCTCGACAGAACTTGAACACTGAAGCTTTCTTT.

The rearrangement uses TRBV5-4 and TRBJ2-5, with 9 positions matching TRBD2. The CDR3 length is 17 residues. The junction had 15 bases not matched to a gene; V was cut back by 4 bases and J by 5 bases. Germline loops: CDR1 SGHNT, CDR2 YYREEE (reference sequence). The CDR3 protein is CASSRVIAGVVKETQYF. The CDR3 DNA sequence: TGTGCCAGCAGCCGAGTAATAGCGGGAGTGGTTAAGGAGACCCAGTACTTC.

The chain is built from TRBV28 and TRBJ2-7; D not certain. Deletions cut 0 bases from V and 4 bases from J, with 10 bases between. Germline V CDR1 and CDR2: MDHEN, SYDVKM. This CDR3 spans 14 amino acids. The CDR3 nucleotides are TGTGCCAGCAGTTTATGGGCCAGAATGTACGAGCAGTACTTC. The encoded protein is CASSLWARMYEQYF.